Following are 27 T cell receptor beta chains from one sample sequenced in a study of response to subunit inactivated influenza vaccine. TCRdb re-called the RT-PCR reads through MiXCR, storing one row per CDR3 protein. The sample has around 200,000 distinct CDR3 sequences, over 13% seen once. The sequences come from CD8+ T cells sorted from PBMCs, collected around 5 days after vaccination. The receptors stem from a man in his fifties or sixties who received an inactivated influenza vaccine.

This clonotype appeared many times. V gene TRBV10-3 combines with J gene TRBJ2-2; TRBD1 matches 8 bases. Trimming at V came to 7 bases and at J to 1 base, leaving 8 bases not matched to a gene. The CDR3 spans 16 residues. CDR1 ENHRY and CDR2 SYGVKD come from the germline V gene. CDR3 DNA sequence: TGTGCCATCAACGATCAGGGGGCGGGGAACACCGGGGAGCTGTTTTTT. Protein sequence: CAINDQGAGNTGELFF.

This clonotype was seen more than once but under ten times. V gene TRBV13 combines with J gene TRBJ1-2, with D unclear. V lost 2 bases to trimming and J lost 8 bases, with 15 bases between them. CDR3 size: 14 residues. Germline assignment: CDR1 PRHDT and CDR2 FYEKMQ (reference sequence). For the CDR3, the DNA is TGTGCCAGCAGCTTATGGTCGGACTCTCCCGGCTACACCTTC. As protein: CASSLWSDSPGYTF.

The chain carries TRBV16 and TRBJ2-7; 7 bases align to TRBD1. Germline V lookup: CDR1 KGHSY, CDR2 FQNENV. The CDR3 length is 13 residues. V lost 0 bases to trimming and J lost 6 bases; unmatched junction nucleotides: 2. The CDR3 coding sequence is TGTGCCAGCAGCCAATCGGCAGGGGGCGAGCAGTACTTC. Translation gives CASSQSAGGEQYF.

The rearrangement links TRBV29-1 to TRBJ2-7; TRBD1 matches at 8 bases. The CDR3 totals 12 residues. V shed 4 bases, J shed 2 bases, and the junction held 1 base outside the gene matches. Per germline, CDR1 SQVTM and CDR2 ANQGSEA. The chain's CDR3 is CSVAGQAYEQYF. The DNA of the CDR3 is TGCAGCGTTGCGGGACAGGCCTACGAGCAGTACTTC.

The chain is built from TRBV3-1 and TRBJ2-7, with 7 nucleotides matching TRBD2. Trimming cost V 1 base and J 2 bases; bases outside gene matches: 8. From germline, CDR1 is LGHDT and CDR2 YNNKEL (reference sequence). The CDR3 runs to 16 residues. This CDR3 is CASSQGSTSPTYEQYF. CDR3 coding DNA: TGTGCCAGCAGCCAAGGGTCGACTAGCCCCACCTACGAGCAGTACTTC.

The gene calls are TRBV4-1 and TRBJ1-2; the match to TRBD1 covers 7 bases. The ends lost 1 base at V and 1 base at J; junction bases unmatched: 3. The CDR3 is made up of 15 amino acids. CDR1 is MGHRA, CDR2 YSYEKL, per germline. The CDR3 DNA is TGCGCCAGCAGCCAAGTGACAGGGAGTAACTATGGCTACACCTTC. It is translated as CASSQVTGSNYGYTF.

This clonotype was counted at least ten times. V usage is TRBV29-1 and J usage is TRBJ2-7; 11 bases match TRBD2. Germline V CDR1 and CDR2: SQVTM, ANQGSEA. This CDR3 region has 14 residues. Unmatched junction bases numbered 5, after V lost 4 bases and J lost 3 bases. The CDR3 coding sequence is TGCAGCGTTGTTGGGCTAGCGGGAGGCTACGAGCAGTACTTC. Translated: CSVVGLAGGYEQYF.

This clonotype was observed a few times. V and J are TRBV6-5 and TRBJ2-1; D could derive from TRBD1 or TRBD2 (6 bases each). This CDR3 has 14 residues. Trimming shortened V by 5 bases and J by 9 bases, and 17 bases separated the two germline ends. The germline V gene has CDR1 MNHEY and CDR2 SVGAGI. DNA for the CDR3: TGTGCCAGCAGTACTTCCTCGGGGGCAGGTGAGCAGTTCTTC. Translated, it gives CASSTSSGAGEQFF.

The chain is built from TRBV20-1 and TRBJ2-1, with 9 bases matching TRBD1. Unmatched junction bases numbered 6, after V lost 1 base and J lost 5 bases. This CDR3 comprises 15 residues. Germline V gene data show CDR1 as DFQATT and CDR2 as SNEGSKA (reference sequence). DNA for the CDR3: TGCAGTGCTAGAGTCCGGGACAGGGCCCACAATGAGCAGTTCTTC. It specifies CSARVRDRAHNEQFF.

V and J are TRBV7-9 and TRBJ1-5; D remains ambiguous. The germline V gene encodes CDR1 SEHNR and CDR2 FQNEAQ (reference sequence). Deletions cut 1 base from V and 5 bases from J, with 9 bases between. The CDR3 is 14 amino acids. CDR3 region: CASSLGDTHQPQHF. The CDR3 nucleotides read TGTGCCAGCAGCTTAGGAGACACCCATCAGCCCCAGCATTTT. The full variable domain, rest sourced from reference TRBV7-9 and TRBJ1-5, is DTGVSQNPRHKITKRGQNVTFRCDPISEHNRLYWYRQTLGQGPEFLTYFQNEAQLEKSRLLSDRFSAERPKGSFSTLEIQRTEQGDSAMYLCASSLGDTHQPQHFGDGTRLSIL.

The sample holds a few counts of this clonotype. The chain has TRBV4-3 and TRBJ1-1; no definite D call. This CDR3 comprises 15 residues. Germline loops: CDR1 LGHNA, CDR2 YSLEER. The V end was cut by 1 base, the J end by 2 bases, with 11 bases between. CDR3 sequence: CASSQVWAANTEAFF. In nucleotides, the CDR3 is TGCGCCAGCAGCCAAGTGTGGGCGGCAAACACTGAAGCTTTCTTT.

This clonotype was picked up many times. The CDR3 sequence is CSVEEGVYTEAFF. The CDR3 nucleotides are TGCAGCGTTGAGGAGGGGGTATACACTGAAGCTTTCTTT. The rearrangement joins TRBV29-1 to TRBJ1-1; possible D gene TRBD1, 6 bases. This CDR3 has 13 amino acids. Trimming cost V 3 bases and J 3 bases, with 11 bases left between them. Germline CDR1 is SQVTM and CDR2 is ANQGSEA.

The chain recombines TRBV20-1 with TRBJ2-1, with 13 bases matching TRBD2. The CDR3 consists of 13 residues. J gave up 8 bases and V 6 bases, and 4 bases lay outside the gene matches. Germline V lookup: CDR1 DFQATT, CDR2 SNEGSKA (reference sequence). The CDR3 is CSARTSGSYEQFF. CDR3 nucleotides: TGCAGTGCCAGGACTAGCGGGAGTTATGAGCAGTTCTTC.

Ten or more counts support this clonotype. The chain carries TRBV10-3 and TRBJ2-7, with D uncertain. The germline CDR1 and CDR2 sequences are ENHRY and SYGVKD. This CDR3 has 12 residues. V gave up 10 bases and J gave up 3 bases, with 13 bases separating them. CDR3 sequence reads: CATLSLGYEQYF. In DNA, the CDR3 is TGTGCCACCCTCTCCCTCGGCTACGAGCAGTACTTC.

This sequence joins TRBV6-1 and TRBJ2-6, with a tentative D call TRBD1 (5 bases). This CDR3 has 15 residues. The V gene's germline CDR1 is MNHNS and CDR2 SASEGT. Trimming pared 5 bases from V and 0 bases from J, leaving 8 bases between. Here the CDR3 DNA reads TGTGCCAGCAGTCAGACAGTCTCTGGGGCCAACGTCCTGACTTTC. Its translation is CASSQTVSGANVLTF.

There are a few counts of this clonotype. The chain is built from TRBV6-5 and TRBJ2-3, with TRBD2 as a possible D gene (6 bases). CDR1 is MNHEY, CDR2 SVGAGI, per germline. Trimming shortened V by 2 bases and J by 7 bases, and 16 bases separated the two germline ends. This CDR3 is built from 15 residues. CDR3 nucleotides: TGTGCCAGCAGTTACGGGGCGGGACCCCCGAATACGCAGTATTTT. It translates to CASSYGAGPPNTQYF.

This clonotype was counted a few times. The chain combines TRBV5-8 with TRBJ1-5; TRBD1 agrees at 8 bases. This CDR3 comprises 16 residues. Trimming removed 0 bases from V and 7 bases from J; junction bases left unmatched: 9. CDR1 SGHTS and CDR2 YDEGEE come from the germline V gene. DNA of the CDR3: TGTGCCAGCAGCTTGGGGACAGGGTTATCGGGGCAGCCCCAGCATTTT. It codes for CASSLGTGLSGQPQHF.

This clonotype was detected a few times. The rearrangement joins TRBV4-1 to TRBJ2-3; D is perhaps TRBD1 or TRBD2 (5 bases each). Germline V CDR1 and CDR2: MGHRA, YSYEKL. The CDR3 sequence is 15 residues long. Trimming removed 4 bases at V and 5 bases at J, with 16 bases between. CDR3 in DNA: TGCGCCAGCAGCCCCCGGGGCCTCCATGAAGATACGCAGTATTTT. Translated: CASSPRGLHEDTQYF.

In this sample, this clonotype turned up a few times. The chain carries TRBV20-1 and TRBJ1-2, with 7 nucleotides matching TRBD1. The CDR3 loop spans 16 amino acids. V trimming: 0 bases; J trimming: 7 bases; junction bases outside the gene matches: 14. Looked up from germline, CDR1 is DFQATT and CDR2 is SNEGSKA (reference sequence). CDR3 bases: TGCAGTGCTAGAGATGCCGGGACAGCCAGCTTCGGTGGCTACACCTTC. Its translation is CSARDAGTASFGGYTF.

The chain recombines TRBV7-9 with TRBJ2-3; possibly TRBD1 or TRBD2 for D (5 bases each). V lost 5 bases and J 10 bases, leaving 19 bases between the germline ends. The germline gives CDR1 SEHNR, CDR2 FQNEAQ (reference sequence). The CDR3 has 14 amino acids. Here the CDR3 reads CASSPTPVRGAQYF. The CDR3 nucleotides read TGTGCCAGCAGCCCCACCCCAGTAAGGGGAGCGCAGTATTTT.

The chain links TRBV12-3 or TRBV12-4 to TRBJ2-5; 13 bases agree with TRBD2. The CDR3 has 15 residues. V gave up 5 bases and J gave up 3 bases; unmatched junction bases: 3. CDR3 in amino acids: CASSAGLAGKETQYF. The CDR3 bases are TGTGCCAGCAGTGCGGGACTAGCGGGGAAAGAGACCCAGTACTTC.

With respect to this clonotype: At one end, the junction sequence differs from germline, possibly due to a read error. This rearrangement joins TRBV2 to TRBJ2-2; 7 bases map to TRBD2. This CDR3 contains 13 residues. Germline-derived CDR1 and CDR2 are SNHLY and FYNNEI. CDR3 loop: CASGTGGTGELYF. CDR3 bases: TGTGCCAGCGGGACGGGGGGTACCGGGGAGCTGTATTTT.

This clonotype was observed a few times. The V gene is TRBV14, the J gene TRBJ2-7; no reliable D call. Germline V gene data show CDR1 as SGHDN and CDR2 as FVKESK. This CDR3 contains 12 residues. V was cut by 3 bases and J by 4 bases, with 7 bases left in between. CDR3 region: CASSQRKYEQYF. CDR3 coding DNA: TGTGCCAGCAGCCAGAGGAAATACGAGCAGTACTTC. Supplemented by reference TRBV14 and TRBJ2-7, the full variable domain reads EAGVTQFPSHSVIEKGQTVTLRCDPISGHDNLYWYRRVMGKEIKFLLHFVKESKQDESGMPNNRFLAERTGGTYSTLKVQPAELEDSGVYFCASSQRKYEQYFGPGTRLTVT.

This chain connects TRBV6-2 or TRBV6-3 to TRBJ1-4, with 7 positions matching TRBD1. The V gene end was trimmed by 0 bases and the J gene end by 8 bases; junction bases not matched to a gene: 3. The CDR3 consists of 14 residues. The germline V gene encodes CDR1 MNHEY and CDR2 SVGEGT. The CDR3 region is CASSYSTGREKLFF. In nucleotides, the CDR3 is TGTGCCAGCAGTTACTCGACAGGGAGAGAAAAACTGTTTTTT.

The rearrangement links TRBV15 to TRBJ2-1; 13 bases fit TRBD2. V gave up 9 bases and J gave up 9 bases; unmatched junction bases: 8. Germline loops: CDR1 LNHNV, CDR2 YYDKDF (reference sequence). The CDR3 is made up of 14 amino acids. CDR3 in amino acids: CATKLAGGLGEQFF. The CDR3 DNA reads as TGTGCCACGAAACTAGCGGGAGGGTTGGGTGAGCAGTTCTTC.

The chain links TRBV2 to TRBJ1-5; the D is unclear. Germline values: CDR1 SNHLY, CDR2 FYNNEI. CDR3 length: 13 residues. V lost 6 bases and J lost 5, with 11 bases in between. The CDR3 nucleotides are TGTGCCAGCAGCCCGCGATCCCATCAGCCCCAGCATTTT. Amino acid sequence: CASSPRSHQPQHF.

The chain combines TRBV9 with TRBJ1-2, with D hard to call. Germline values: CDR1 SGDLS, CDR2 YYNGEE. With 3 bases removed from V and 4 bases from J, the gap between germline ends came to 7 bases. This CDR3 region has 12 residues. This chain's CDR3 is CASSGMIYGYTF. CDR3 bases: TGTGCCAGCAGCGGGATGATCTATGGCTACACCTTC.